The T cell receptor (beta chain) described here comes from a study of blood T cell repertoires in COVID-19. The CDR3 has 15 residues. Germline V gene lookup returns CDR1 SGHDN and CDR2 FVKESK. Trimming took off 6 bases at V and 0 bases at J, with 12 bases between the two ends. Sequenced by immunoSEQ multiplex PCR; TCRdb stores in-frame clones only, minus some. The repertoire holds 200,000 to 250,000 clones, approximately 84% seen once, with approximately 8% in the top ten. This chain uses TRBV14 with TRBJ1-3; D ambiguous. The specimen was peripheral blood. The sequence was collected from a woman aged 45-60 years with active or convalescent COVID-19. DNA of the CDR3: TGTGCCAGCAGAAAGAGCCAGGACTCTGGAAACACCATATATTTT. The encoded protein is CASRKSQDSGNTIYF.